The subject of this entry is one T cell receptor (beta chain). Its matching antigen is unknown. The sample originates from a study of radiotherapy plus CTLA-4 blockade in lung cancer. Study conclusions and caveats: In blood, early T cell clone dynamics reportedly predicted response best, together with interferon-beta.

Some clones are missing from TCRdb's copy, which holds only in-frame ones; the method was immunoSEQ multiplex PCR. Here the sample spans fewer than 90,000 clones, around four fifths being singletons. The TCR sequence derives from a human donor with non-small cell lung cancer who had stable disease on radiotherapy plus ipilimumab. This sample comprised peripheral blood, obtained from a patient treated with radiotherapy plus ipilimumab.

The CDR3 protein is CASRPGAMYGYTF. The CDR3 DNA reads as TGTGCCAGCCGCCCGGGGGCGATGTATGGCTACACCTTC. The gene calls are TRBV28 and TRBJ1-2; D possibly corresponds to TRBD1 (6 bases). V was clipped by 8 bases and J by 5 bases, with 15 bases between them. The V gene's germline CDR1 is MDHEN and CDR2 SYDVKM. The CDR3 has 13 amino acids.